Presented here are 22 T cell receptor beta chains from one specimen sequenced in a study of T-cell reconstitution after alpha-beta-depleted transplantation in children (dated by TCRdb to about 2016). The treatment or condition label corresponds to: allogeneic hematopoietic cell transplantation with graft depleted of TCRalphabeta T cells and CD19 B cells. Library generation was performed with PCR. Instrument used: Illumina HiSeq 2500. TCR library preparation used molecular barcoding, with unique molecular identifiers applied to normalize quantification of the TCRbeta repertoire. TCRdb cleaned the public reads at Q25 with fastp, built clones with MiXCR and kept in-frame beta chains. Every entry covers one CDR3 protein and lists the most common genes and DNA from its rows. The sample table records about 200,000 distinct CDR3 sequences; roughly 6% of these occur just once. The ten biggest clones cover just over 4.5% of the sample.

The specimen comprised PBMCs, sampled before TCRalphabeta/CD19-depleted stem cell transplant. The receptors come from a girl under three years old with combined immunodeficiency, due to receive a stem cell transplant.

There are many counts of this clonotype. The chain carries TRBV10-3 and TRBJ2-3; 9 positions agree with TRBD1. Losses at the gene ends were 8 bases for V and 5 bases for J; bases not matched to a gene: 5. Germline V lookup: CDR1 ENHRY, CDR2 SYGVKD. The CDR3 has 13 amino acids. In nucleotides, the CDR3 is TGTGCCATCGGGACAGGGTATGAAGATACGCAGTATTTT. It codes for CAIGTGYEDTQYF.

This clonotype was counted at least ten times. The chain carries TRBV7-9 and TRBJ1-4; no reliable D call. This CDR3 region has 14 residues. Germline V gene sequence: CDR1 SEHNR, CDR2 FQNEAQ (reference sequence). V lost 10 bases to trimming and J lost 4 bases, with 16 bases between them. The CDR3 reads CATLGSQYNEKLFF. The CDR3 DNA follows: TGTGCCACCCTCGGATCCCAGTATAATGAAAAACTGTTTTTT.

This clonotype was recorded a few times. The chain combines TRBV6-1 with TRBJ2-3; 10 nucleotides agree with TRBD2. Looked up from germline, CDR1 is MNHNS and CDR2 is SASEGT. This CDR3 region has 13 residues. The trim removed 9 bases at V and 5 bases at J, leaving 5 bases unmatched. The CDR3 DNA reads TGTGCCAGTGTACTAGCGGGGCTAGATACGCAGTATTTT. Its protein product is CASVLAGLDTQYF.

The sample holds many counts of this clonotype. The chain uses TRBV6-4 and TRBJ2-1; a possible D gene is TRBD2 (6 bases). The V end lost 6 bases, the J end lost 7 bases, and 19 bases lay between the germline ends. Per germline, CDR1 MRHNA and CDR2 SNTAGT. The CDR3 length is 15 residues. CDR3 loop: CASSPPSLGGNEQFF. The CDR3 DNA follows: TGTGCCAGCAGCCCCCCGTCCCTAGGAGGGAATGAGCAGTTCTTC.

This clonotype was counted many times. The chain has TRBV29-1 and TRBJ2-5; a weak D match, TRBD2 (6 bases). V lost 0 bases and J 4 bases, leaving 9 bases between the germline ends. This CDR3 comprises 13 residues. Germline loops: CDR1 SQVTM, CDR2 ANQGSEA. CDR3 region: CSVEEPGLETQYF. DNA for the CDR3: TGCAGCGTTGAAGAGCCGGGACTAGAGACCCAGTACTTC. Complete variable domain (other parts from reference TRBV29-1 and TRBJ2-5): SAVISQKPSRDICQRGTSLTIQCQVDSQVTMMFWYRQQPGQSLTLIATANQGSEATYESGFVIDKFPISRPNLTFSTLTVSNMSPEDSSIYLCSVEEPGLETQYFGPGTRLLVL.

This clonotype was seen ten or more times. The chain carries TRBV20-1 and TRBJ1-5; D not certain. With 1 base removed from V and 6 bases from J, the gap between germline ends came to 7 bases. The CDR3 contains 12 residues. Germline V gene sequence: CDR1 DFQATT, CDR2 SNEGSKA (reference sequence). CDR3 nucleotides: TGCAGTGCTAGAGCTTCGGGTCAGCCCCAGCATTTT. Amino acid sequence: CSARASGQPQHF.

This clonotype was detected a few times. The chain carries TRBV15 and TRBJ2-5, with 7 bases fitting TRBD1. CDR3 length: 14 amino acids. J was trimmed by 5 bases and V by 8 bases; bases with no gene match: 11. Germline V gene sequence: CDR1 LNHNV, CDR2 YYDKDF (reference sequence). For the CDR3, the DNA is TGTGCCACCGCGGACAGGCAACGGGTCGAGACCCAGTACTTC. Amino acids: CATADRQRVETQYF.

This clonotype came up many times. The chain couples TRBV20-1 to TRBJ2-7; D call uncertain. Trimming took off 0 bases at V and 4 bases at J, with 10 bases between the two ends. Germline CDR1 reads DFQATT; CDR2 reads SNEGSKA (reference sequence). The CDR3 contains 13 residues. CDR3 nucleotides: TGCAGTGCTAGAGATGATTCACATTACGAGCAGTACTTC. As protein: CSARDDSHYEQYF.

This clonotype was seen many times. The chain has TRBV28 and TRBJ1-5, with D perhaps TRBD1 (5 bases). Trimming removed 4 bases from V and 4 bases from J, with 17 bases in between. The CDR3 extends over 16 amino acids. Germline V gene data show CDR1 as MDHEN and CDR2 as SYDVKM. For the CDR3, the DNA is TGTGCCAGCAGTTACCACGGGACTCCTCCTAATCAGCCCCAGCATTTT. The encoded protein is CASSYHGTPPNQPQHF.

This clonotype was observed at least ten times. The chain is built from TRBV10-3 and TRBJ2-7, with D possibly matching TRBD1 (5 bases). The length of the CDR3 is 15 residues. V was cut by 1 base and J by 2 bases, with 12 bases left in between. The germline gives CDR1 ENHRY, CDR2 SYGVKD. The CDR3 spells CAISEYGQGTYEQYF. Written as DNA, the CDR3 is TGTGCCATCAGTGAGTACGGACAAGGTACCTACGAGCAGTACTTC.

This clonotype occurred many times. The DNA of the CDR3 is TGCGCCAGCAGAGCTTCGGGCCAGCAGTTCTTC. This encodes CASRASGQQFF. The chain uses TRBV5-1 and TRBJ2-1; D call uncertain. The V gene's germline CDR1 is SGHRS and CDR2 YFSETQ. Trimming stripped 5 bases from V and 11 bases from J, with 11 bases between. The length of the CDR3 is 11 residues.

This chain joins TRBV7-9 and TRBJ1-1; 9 bases are a match to TRBD1. The junction had 13 bases not matched to a gene; V was cut back by 5 bases and J by 6 bases. Germline CDR1 and CDR2: SEHNR and FQNEAQ (reference sequence). This CDR3 region has 16 residues. Here the CDR3 DNA reads TGTGCCAGCAGCCCAAAGTTCGGTACAGGGGGCTCTGAAGCTTTCTTT. Residues: CASSPKFGTGGSEAFF. The entire variable domain, with the rest obtained from reference TRBV7-9 and TRBJ1-1, is as follows: DTGVSQNPRHKITKRGQNVTFRCDPISEHNRLYWYRQTLGQGPEFLTYFQNEAQLEKSRLLSDRFSAERPKGSFSTLEIQRTEQGDSAMYLCASSPKFGTGGSEAFFGQGTRLTVV.

Many counts were recorded for this clonotype. The chain uses TRBV2 and TRBJ2-3; D assignment may be TRBD1 or TRBD2 (6 bases each). CDR1 is SNHLY and CDR2 is FYNNEI in the germline V gene. The CDR3 contains 15 residues. V was trimmed by 3 bases and J by 0 bases, leaving 10 bases between them. CDR3 sequence reads: CASSDPGASTDTQYF. The CDR3, as DNA: TGTGCCAGCAGTGACCCGGGGGCGAGCACAGATACGCAGTATTTT.

This clonotype occurred many times. The chain joins TRBV7-2 to TRBJ1-2; D is undetermined. Germline loops: CDR1 SGHTA, CDR2 FQGNSA. Trimming left V 1 base short and J 3 bases short, with 15 bases between. The CDR3 is 16 amino acids. The CDR3 DNA is TGTGCCAGCAGCTTAGTGTTGAATCGGGGAGACTATGGCTACACCTTC. As protein: CASSLVLNRGDYGYTF.

This clonotype was counted at least ten times. This chain uses TRBV28 with TRBJ2-4; 9 positions agree with TRBD1. The CDR3 contains 15 residues. In germline, CDR1 is MDHEN, CDR2 SYDVKM. The J segment lost 3 bases and the V segment lost 7 bases, leaving 7 bases of the junction unmatched. The CDR3 sequence is CASKFRQGVKNIQYF. CDR3 sequence (DNA): TGTGCCAGCAAGTTCCGACAGGGGGTCAAAAACATTCAGTACTTC.

On this clonotype itself: The junction differs from germline at one of its ends, possibly a read error. The V and J genes are TRBV4-1 and TRBJ2-5; D perhaps matches TRBD1 (6 bases). Germline assignment: CDR1 MGHRA and CDR2 YSYEKL. This CDR3 is built from 17 residues. CDR3 loop: CTSSQEQADWPQGTQYF. CDR3 nucleotide sequence: TGCACCAGCAGCCAAGAGCAGGCCGACTGGCCACAGGGGACCCAGTACTTC.

This clonotype was counted at least ten times. The rearrangement joins TRBV7-2 to TRBJ2-7; no clear D gene. V was trimmed by 1 base and J by 1 base, leaving 17 bases between them. Looked up from germline, CDR1 is SGHTA and CDR2 is FQGNSA. The CDR3 is 17 amino acids. The CDR3 sequence is CASSLVDTSDGSYEQYF. The CDR3 DNA sequence: TGTGCCAGCAGCTTAGTTGACACCTCTGACGGATCCTACGAGCAGTACTTC. Based on the CDR3 plus reference TRBV7-2 and TRBJ2-7, the full variable domain is GAGVSQSPSNKVTEKGKDVELRCDPISGHTALYWYRQSLGQGLEFLIYFQGNSAPDKSGLPSDRFSAERTGGSVSTLTIQRTQQEDSAVYLCASSLVDTSDGSYEQYFGPGTRLTVT.

This clonotype was observed at least ten times. V gene TRBV29-1 combines with J gene TRBJ2-7; 8 nucleotides match TRBD2. This CDR3 has 14 residues. The V and J ends lost 4 bases and 3 bases, in that order; junction bases with no gene match: 8. The germline V gene has CDR1 SQVTM and CDR2 ANQGSEA. In DNA, the CDR3 is TGCAGCGTTGTGTTAGCGGGGCTAAACTACGAGCAGTACTTC. Translation gives CSVVLAGLNYEQYF.

The sample holds many counts of this clonotype. The rearrangement links TRBV7-2 to TRBJ2-5, with 14 bases fitting TRBD2. The V gene's germline CDR1 is SGHTA and CDR2 FQGNSA. The CDR3 contains 18 residues. V was pared by 0 bases and J by 0 bases, with 3 bases of the junction left unmatched. The DNA for the CDR3 is TGTGCCAGCAGCTTAGCGGGACTAGCGGGGGCGTACCAAGAGACCCAGTACTTC. Amino acid sequence: CASSLAGLAGAYQETQYF.

The chain uses TRBV2 and TRBJ2-3; 9 nucleotides match TRBD2. CDR3 length equals 18 residues. With 8 bases clipped from V and 2 bases from J, the junction kept 17 bases outside the gene matches. Germline lookup yields CDR1 SNHLY and CDR2 FYNNEI. CDR3 in amino acids: CASPRRAQLAGLTDTQYF. As DNA, the CDR3 is TGTGCCAGCCCCCGTCGGGCCCAACTAGCGGGCCTCACAGATACGCAGTATTTT.

This clonotype was picked up many times. This sequence joins TRBV20-1 and TRBJ2-5; D unresolved. The CDR3 has 12 amino acids. V was shortened by 4 bases and J by 3 bases, with 9 bases between the two germline ends. CDR1 DFQATT and CDR2 SNEGSKA come from the germline V gene (reference sequence). CDR3 bases: TGCAGTGCTACCCCCACGGAAGAGACCCAGTACTTC. As protein: CSATPTEETQYF.

This clonotype was recorded at least ten times. CDR3 DNA sequence: TGCGCCAGCAGCTTGAGGCCTGGGAACTATGGCTACACCTTC. Translation: CASSLRPGNYGYTF. The chain links TRBV5-1 to TRBJ1-2; no firm D call. V dropped 1 base and J dropped 2 bases, with 9 bases sitting between them. The germline V gene encodes CDR1 SGHRS and CDR2 YFSETQ. The CDR3 loop spans 14 amino acids.